This T cell receptor beta chain was recovered during a study of vaccination and CD4 T cells after COVID-19. Study background: Overlapping peptides of the spike proteins of SARS-CoV-2, HCoV-NL63, HCoV-OC43 and HCoV-229E were used for cell stimulation.

Comment on this clonotype: What it binds is unknown.

With 5 bases removed from V and 1 base from J, the gap between germline ends came to 8 bases. The length of the CDR3 is 13 residues. Germline V gene lookup returns CDR1 SGHTA and CDR2 FQGNSA. Sequencing of cultured CD4+ T cell DNA used the Oncomine TCR Beta short-read assay. Genomic DNA from cultured CD4+ T cells was extracted. Using its own MiXCR run on the PCR reads, TCRdb lists one record per CDR3 protein. The data hold over 15,000 distinct CDR3 sequences, with around 73% observed a single time. Findings of the study overall: Median counts of SARS-CoV-2-reactive clonotypes increased from about 20 to 38; this difference was not significant.

Described treatment: approximately 11-day PBMC culture with coronavirus spike peptide pools or control peptides (ViraFEST assay). Investigators isolated CD4+ T cells by negative selection after roughly 10 days of culture. The rearrangement links TRBV7-2 to TRBJ1-1, with no clear D. The sequenced sample consisted of CD4+ T cells from blood, cultured in vitro. This clonotype originated in a human donor who had recovered from COVID-19. The CDR3 nucleotides are TGTGCCAGCAGCACCCAAGGGAACACTGAAGCTTTCTTT. This sequence encodes CASSTQGNTEAFF.